What follows describes a single T cell receptor beta chain. What it binds is unknown. Amplification used 60 Vbeta primers and 13 Jbeta primers. Profiling relied on immunoSEQ multiplex PCR, and the TCRdb table lists in-frame clones only, not all of them. The sample contains about 190,000 clones, roughly 80% of which appear only once. The V gene's germline CDR1 is SGHRS and CDR2 YFSETQ. The CDR3 sequence is 14 residues long. The ends were cut back, 4 bases at V and 8 bases at J, with 16 bases in the middle. This sample is part of a study of cytomegalovirus exposure and HLA in healthy donors. Study-wide points: The investigators catalogued 180 or so TCR beta chains as cytomegalovirus-associated. Segments of the TCR beta V type were, in most cases, productive about 87% or about 30% of the time in an earlier analysis.

This receptor was identified in a woman in her twenties or thirties in good health and CMV-seropositive. The sequenced material came from PBMCs. The V and J genes are TRBV5-1 and TRBJ2-1, with a possible D match to TRBD2 (6 bases). The CDR3 here is CASSGNSGVDEQFF. CDR3 DNA sequence: TGCGCCAGCAGCGGAAATAGCGGAGTGGATGAGCAGTTCTTC. The variable domain in full, with the rest retrieved from reference TRBV5-1 and TRBJ2-1, is KAGVTQTPRYLIKTRGQQVTLSCSPISGHRSVSWYQQTPGQGLQFLFEYFSETQRNKGNFPGRFSGRQFSNSRSEMNVSTLELGDSALYLCASSGNSGVDEQFFGPGTRLTVL.